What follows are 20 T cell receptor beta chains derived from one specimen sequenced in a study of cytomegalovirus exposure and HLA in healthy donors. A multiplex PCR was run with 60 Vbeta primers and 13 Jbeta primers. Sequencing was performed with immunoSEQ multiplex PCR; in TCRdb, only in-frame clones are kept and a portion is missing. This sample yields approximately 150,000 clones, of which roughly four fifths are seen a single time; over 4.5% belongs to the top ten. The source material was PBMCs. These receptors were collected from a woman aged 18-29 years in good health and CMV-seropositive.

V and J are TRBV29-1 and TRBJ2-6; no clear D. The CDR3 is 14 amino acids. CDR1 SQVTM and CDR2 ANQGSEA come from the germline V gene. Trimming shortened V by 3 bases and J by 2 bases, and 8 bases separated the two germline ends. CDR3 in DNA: TGCAGCGTTGACCTCAGTCCTGGGGCCAACGTCCTGACTTTC. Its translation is CSVDLSPGANVLTF.

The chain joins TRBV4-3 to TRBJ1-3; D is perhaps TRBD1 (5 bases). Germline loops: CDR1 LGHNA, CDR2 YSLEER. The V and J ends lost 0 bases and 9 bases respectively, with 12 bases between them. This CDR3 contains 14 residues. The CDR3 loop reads CASSQDRVFRTIYF. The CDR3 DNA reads TGCGCCAGCAGCCAAGACAGGGTGTTTCGCACCATATATTTT.

CDR3 region: CASSSHRGGNQPQHF. In DNA form, the CDR3 reads TGTGCCAGCAGCTCCCACAGGGGCGGCAATCAGCCCCAGCATTTT. J is TRBJ1-5 and V is TRBV6-5; 7 bases agree with TRBD1. Germline-derived CDR1 and CDR2 are MNHEY and SVGAGI. The CDR3 loop spans 15 amino acids. The ends lost 6 bases at V and 2 bases at J; junction bases unmatched: 7.

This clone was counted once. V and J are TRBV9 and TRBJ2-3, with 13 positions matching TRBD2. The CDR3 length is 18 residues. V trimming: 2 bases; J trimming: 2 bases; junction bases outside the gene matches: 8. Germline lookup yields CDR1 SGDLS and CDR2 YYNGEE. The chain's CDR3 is CASSVGTSGDALTDTQYF. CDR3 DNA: TGTGCCAGCAGCGTGGGGACTAGCGGGGACGCTCTCACAGATACGCAGTATTTT. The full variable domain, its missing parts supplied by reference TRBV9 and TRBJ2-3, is DSGVTQTPKHLITATGQRVTLRCSPRSGDLSVYWYQQSLDQGLQFLIQYYNGEERAKGNILERFSAQQFPDLHSELNLSSLELGDSALYFCASSVGTSGDALTDTQYFGPGTRLTVL.

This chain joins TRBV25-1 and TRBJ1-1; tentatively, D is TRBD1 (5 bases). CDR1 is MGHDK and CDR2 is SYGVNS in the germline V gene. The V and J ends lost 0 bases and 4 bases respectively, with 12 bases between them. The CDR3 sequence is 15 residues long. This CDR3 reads CASSEYGGRGTEAFF. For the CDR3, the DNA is TGTGCCAGCAGTGAATACGGGGGGAGGGGCACTGAAGCTTTCTTT.

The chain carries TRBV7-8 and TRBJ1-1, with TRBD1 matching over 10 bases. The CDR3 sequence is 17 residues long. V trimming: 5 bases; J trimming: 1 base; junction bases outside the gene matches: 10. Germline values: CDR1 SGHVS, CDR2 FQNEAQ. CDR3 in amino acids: CASSNPGQGRGNTEAFF. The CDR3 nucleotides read TGTGCCAGCAGCAATCCGGGACAGGGGAGGGGGAACACTGAAGCTTTCTTT.

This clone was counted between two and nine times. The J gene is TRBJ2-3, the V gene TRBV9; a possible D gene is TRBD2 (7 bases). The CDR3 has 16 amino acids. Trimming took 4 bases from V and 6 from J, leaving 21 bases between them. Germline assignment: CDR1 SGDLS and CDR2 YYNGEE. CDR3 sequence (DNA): TGTGCCAGCAGCTCACGGGGGGCACCCCGTGGGGATACGCAGTATTTT. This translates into CASSSRGAPRGDTQYF.

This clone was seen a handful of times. Written as DNA, the CDR3 is TGTGCCATCAGTGGAGAATCATACGAGCAGTACTTC. This encodes CAISGESYEQYF. The gene calls are TRBV10-3 and TRBJ2-7; the D is unclear. The CDR3 is 12 residues long. With 4 bases removed from V and 4 bases from J, the gap between germline ends came to 8 bases. Germline V gives CDR1 ENHRY, CDR2 SYGVKD.

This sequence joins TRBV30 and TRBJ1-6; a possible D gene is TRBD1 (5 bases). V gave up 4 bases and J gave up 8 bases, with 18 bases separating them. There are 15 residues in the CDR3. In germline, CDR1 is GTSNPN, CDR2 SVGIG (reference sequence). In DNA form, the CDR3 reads TGTGCCTGGATTTCTACGGGGGTGGGCGATTCACCCCTCCACTTT. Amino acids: CAWISTGVGDSPLHF.

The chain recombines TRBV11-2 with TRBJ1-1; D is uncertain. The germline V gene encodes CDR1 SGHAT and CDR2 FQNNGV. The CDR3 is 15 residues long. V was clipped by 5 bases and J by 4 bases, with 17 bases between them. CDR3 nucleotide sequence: TGTGCCAGCAGCCAACTCTCGTCCCGAGGCACTGAAGCTTTCTTT. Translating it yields CASSQLSSRGTEAFF. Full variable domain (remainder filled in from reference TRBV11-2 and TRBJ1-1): EAGVAQSPRYKIIEKRQSVAFWCNPISGHATLYWYQQILGQGPKLLIQFQNNGVVDDSQLPKDRFSAERLKGVDSTLKIQPAKLEDSAVYLCASSQLSSRGTEAFFGQGTRLTVV.

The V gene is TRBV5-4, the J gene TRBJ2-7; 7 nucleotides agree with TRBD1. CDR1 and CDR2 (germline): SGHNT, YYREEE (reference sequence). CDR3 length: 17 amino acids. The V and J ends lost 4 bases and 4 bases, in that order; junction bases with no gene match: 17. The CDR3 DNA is TGTGCCAGCAGCCCTACTTGGACAGGCGGAACTGGATACGAGCAGTACTTC. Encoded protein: CASSPTWTGGTGYEQYF.

The CDR3 DNA sequence: TGTGCCAGCAGCGTCTGGGAGCGGGGCCACATCACCGGGGAGCTGTTTTTT. Translated, it gives CASSVWERGHITGELFF. The chain is built from TRBV9 and TRBJ2-2; 7 bases match TRBD2. Germline loops: CDR1 SGDLS, CDR2 YYNGEE. V was clipped by 2 bases and J by 4 bases; unmatched bases: 11. This CDR3 region has 17 residues.

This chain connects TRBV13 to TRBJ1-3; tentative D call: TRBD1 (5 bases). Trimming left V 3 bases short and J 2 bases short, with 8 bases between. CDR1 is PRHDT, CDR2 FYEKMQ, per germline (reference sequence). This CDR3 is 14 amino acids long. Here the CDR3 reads CASSFGGPGNTIYF. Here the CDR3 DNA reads TGTGCCAGCAGCTTCGGGGGACCTGGAAACACCATATATTTT. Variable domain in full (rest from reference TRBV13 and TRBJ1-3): AAGVIQSPRHLIKEKRETATLKCYPIPRHDTVYWYQQGPGQDPQFLISFYEKMQSDKGSIPDRFSAQQFSDYHSELNMSSLELGDSALYFCASSFGGPGNTIYFGEGSWLTVV.

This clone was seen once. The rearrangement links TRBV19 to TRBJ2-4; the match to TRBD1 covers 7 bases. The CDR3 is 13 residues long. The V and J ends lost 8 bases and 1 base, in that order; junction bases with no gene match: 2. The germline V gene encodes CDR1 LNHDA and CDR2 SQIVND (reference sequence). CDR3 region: CASLDRAKNIQYF. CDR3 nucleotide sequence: TGTGCCAGTTTGGACAGGGCCAAAAACATTCAGTACTTC. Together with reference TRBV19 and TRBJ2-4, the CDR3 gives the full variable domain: DGGITQSPKYLFRKEGQNVTLSCEQNLNHDAMYWYRQDPGQGLRLIYYSQIVNDFQKGDIAEGYSVSREKKESFPLTVTSAQKNPTAFYLCASLDRAKNIQYFGAGTRLSVL.

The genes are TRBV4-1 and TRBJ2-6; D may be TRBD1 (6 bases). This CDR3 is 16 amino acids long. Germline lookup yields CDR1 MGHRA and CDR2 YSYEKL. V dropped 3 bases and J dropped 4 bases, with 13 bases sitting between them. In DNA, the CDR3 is TGCGCCAGCAGCCACTCCAGGGGTGGAGGGGCCAACGTCCTGACTTTC. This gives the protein CASSHSRGGGANVLTF.

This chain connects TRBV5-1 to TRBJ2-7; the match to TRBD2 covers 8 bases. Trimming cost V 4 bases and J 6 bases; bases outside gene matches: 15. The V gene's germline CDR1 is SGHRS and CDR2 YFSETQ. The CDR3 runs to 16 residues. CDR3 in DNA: TGCGCCAGCAGCCCCACTGTCGTGGGGGCGGGGGGCGAGCAGTACTTC. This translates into CASSPTVVGAGGEQYF.

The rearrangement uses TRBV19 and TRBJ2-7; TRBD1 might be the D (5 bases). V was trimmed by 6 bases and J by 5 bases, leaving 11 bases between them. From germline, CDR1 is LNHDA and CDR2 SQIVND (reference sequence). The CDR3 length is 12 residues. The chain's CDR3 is CASSVQGNEQYF. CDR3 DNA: TGTGCCAGTAGCGTCCAGGGAAACGAGCAGTACTTC.

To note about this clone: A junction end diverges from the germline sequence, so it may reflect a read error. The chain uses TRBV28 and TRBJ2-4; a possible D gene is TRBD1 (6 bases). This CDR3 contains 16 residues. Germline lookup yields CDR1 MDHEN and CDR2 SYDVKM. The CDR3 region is CASSLSDLGAKNSQYF. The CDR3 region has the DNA TGTGCCAGCAGTTTGAGCGACCTGGGGGCCAAAAACAGTCAGTACTTC.

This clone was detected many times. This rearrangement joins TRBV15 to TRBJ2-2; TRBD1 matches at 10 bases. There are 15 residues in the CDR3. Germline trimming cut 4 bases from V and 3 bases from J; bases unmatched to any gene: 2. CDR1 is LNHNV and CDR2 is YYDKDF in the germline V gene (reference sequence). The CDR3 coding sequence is TGTGCCACCAGCACCGGGACAGGGGACACCGGGGAGCTGTTTTTT. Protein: CATSTGTGDTGELFF.

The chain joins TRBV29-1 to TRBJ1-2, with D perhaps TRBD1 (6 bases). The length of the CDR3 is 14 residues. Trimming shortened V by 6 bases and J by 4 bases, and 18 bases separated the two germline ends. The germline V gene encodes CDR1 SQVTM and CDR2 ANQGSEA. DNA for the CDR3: TGCAGCGTGGAATTAAGTGGGGGCGGCTATGGCTACACCTTC. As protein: CSVELSGGGYGYTF. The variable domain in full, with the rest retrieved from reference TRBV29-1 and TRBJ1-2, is SAVISQKPSRDICQRGTSLTIQCQVDSQVTMMFWYRQQPGQSLTLIATANQGSEATYESGFVIDKFPISRPNLTFSTLTVSNMSPEDSSIYLCSVELSGGGYGYTFGSGTRLTVV.